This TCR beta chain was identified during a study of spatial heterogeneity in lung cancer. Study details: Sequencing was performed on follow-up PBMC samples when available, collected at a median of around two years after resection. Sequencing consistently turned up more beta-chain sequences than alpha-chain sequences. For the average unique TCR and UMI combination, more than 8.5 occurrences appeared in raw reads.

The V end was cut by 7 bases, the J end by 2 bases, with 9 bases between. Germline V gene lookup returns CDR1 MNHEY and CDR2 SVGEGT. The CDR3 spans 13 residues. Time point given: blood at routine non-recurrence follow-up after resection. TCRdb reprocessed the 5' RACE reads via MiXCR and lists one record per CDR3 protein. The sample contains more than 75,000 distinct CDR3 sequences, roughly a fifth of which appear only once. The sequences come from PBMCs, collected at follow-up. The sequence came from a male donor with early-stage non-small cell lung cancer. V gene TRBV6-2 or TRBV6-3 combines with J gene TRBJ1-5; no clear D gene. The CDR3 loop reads CASTEYGNQPQHF. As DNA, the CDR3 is TGTGCCAGCACCGAGTACGGCAATCAGCCCCAGCATTTT.